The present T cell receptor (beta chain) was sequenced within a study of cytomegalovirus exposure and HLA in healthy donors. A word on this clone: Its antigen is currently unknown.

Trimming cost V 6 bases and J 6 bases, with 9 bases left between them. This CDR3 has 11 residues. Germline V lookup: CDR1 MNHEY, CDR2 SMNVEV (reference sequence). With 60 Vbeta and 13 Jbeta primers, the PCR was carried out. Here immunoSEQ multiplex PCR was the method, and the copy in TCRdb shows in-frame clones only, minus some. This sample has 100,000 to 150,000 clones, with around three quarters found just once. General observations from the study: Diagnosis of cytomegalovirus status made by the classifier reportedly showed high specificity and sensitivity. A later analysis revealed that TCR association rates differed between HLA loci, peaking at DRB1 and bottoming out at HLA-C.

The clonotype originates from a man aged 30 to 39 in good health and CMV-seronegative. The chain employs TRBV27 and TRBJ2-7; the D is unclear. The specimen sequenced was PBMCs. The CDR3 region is CASRSGFEQYF. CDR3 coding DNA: TGTGCCAGCAGGTCGGGTTTCGAGCAGTACTTC.